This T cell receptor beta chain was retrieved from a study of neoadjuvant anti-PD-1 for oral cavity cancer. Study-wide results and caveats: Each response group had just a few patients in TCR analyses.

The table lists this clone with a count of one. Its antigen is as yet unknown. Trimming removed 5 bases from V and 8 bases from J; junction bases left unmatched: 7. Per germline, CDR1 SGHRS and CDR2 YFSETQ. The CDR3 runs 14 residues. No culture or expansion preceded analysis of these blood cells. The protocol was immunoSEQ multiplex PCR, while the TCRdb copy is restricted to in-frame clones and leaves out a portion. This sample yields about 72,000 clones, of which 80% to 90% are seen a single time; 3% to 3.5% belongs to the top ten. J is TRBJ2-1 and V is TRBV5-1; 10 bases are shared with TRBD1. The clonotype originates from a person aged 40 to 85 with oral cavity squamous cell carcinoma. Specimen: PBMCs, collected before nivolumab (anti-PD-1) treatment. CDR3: CASSSGQGVDEQFF. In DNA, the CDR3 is TGCGCCAGCAGTTCCGGACAGGGGGTGGATGAGCAGTTCTTC. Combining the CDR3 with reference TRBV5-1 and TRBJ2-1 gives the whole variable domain KAGVTQTPRYLIKTRGQQVTLSCSPISGHRSVSWYQQTPGQGLQFLFEYFSETQRNKGNFPGRFSGRQFSNSRSEMNVSTLELGDSALYLCASSSGQGVDEQFFGPGTRLTVL.